These 23 T cell receptor beta chains share one sample of origin, sequenced in a study of blood T cell repertoires in COVID-19. Sequencing used immunoSEQ multiplex PCR; TCRdb keeps in-frame clones, though not all of them. The sample lists 65,000 to 85,000 clones; 91% were seen once. Sequencing was performed on peripheral blood. The receptors shown here come from a human donor in a cohort sampled during active COVID-19.

This clone showed up just once. The CDR3 loop is CASSFSRGGGNQPQHF. As DNA, the CDR3 is TGCGCCAGCAGTTTCTCGAGGGGAGGGGGCAATCAGCCCCAGCATTTT. The gene calls are TRBV10-1 and TRBJ1-5, with D possibly being TRBD1 (5 bases). V was pared by 5 bases and J by 2 bases, with 16 bases between. This CDR3 has 16 residues. Germline loops: CDR1 WNHNN, CDR2 SYGVQD (reference sequence).

The chain is built from TRBV6-6 and TRBJ1-2; D might be TRBD1 (6 bases). Germline CDR1 MNHNY, CDR2 SVGAGI (reference sequence). V dropped 5 bases and J dropped 4 bases, with 17 bases sitting between them. This CDR3 has 15 amino acids. Here the CDR3 DNA reads TGTGCCAGCAGTCCCACCGGGACACCTTTCTATGGCTACACCTTC. It translates to CASSPTGTPFYGYTF.

The rearrangement uses TRBV3-1 (or the pseudogene TRBV3-2) and TRBJ1-1, with no clear D. Trimming stripped 0 bases from V and 4 bases from J, with 3 bases between. This CDR3 spans 12 amino acids. CDR1 is LGHDT, CDR2 YNNKEL, per germline (reference sequence). In DNA, the CDR3 is TGTGCCAGCAGCCAAGACGGCACTGAAGCTTTCTTT. Translated, it gives CASSQDGTEAFF.

V is TRBV20-1 and J is TRBJ2-7; D is possibly TRBD2 (5 bases). V lost 3 bases and J 3 bases, leaving 12 bases between the germline ends. This CDR3 comprises 13 residues. The germline V gene encodes CDR1 DFQATT and CDR2 SNEGSKA (reference sequence). The DNA for the CDR3 is TGCAGTGCTAGTGGAGGTAACGACTACGAGCAGTACTTC. It codes for CSASGGNDYEQYF.

This chain connects TRBV5-6 to TRBJ2-1, with a possible D match to TRBD1 (6 bases). V lost 4 bases and J lost 6, with 17 bases in between. The length of the CDR3 is 15 residues. Germline assignment: CDR1 SGHDT and CDR2 YYEEEE. CDR3 region: CASSPRGFHFNEQFF. The CDR3 DNA follows: TGTGCCAGCAGCCCTAGGGGGTTTCACTTCAATGAGCAGTTCTTC.

V gene TRBV7-2 combines with J gene TRBJ2-7, with a possible D match to TRBD1 (6 bases). Trimming shortened V by 0 bases and J by 6 bases, and 9 bases separated the two germline ends. The CDR3 loop spans 13 amino acids. Germline V CDR1 and CDR2: SGHTA, FQGNSA. The CDR3 region has the DNA TGTGCCAGCAGCTTAGCGGGGGCGGGCGAGCAGTACTTC. Residues: CASSLAGAGEQYF.

The rearrangement joins TRBV9 to TRBJ1-4, with D possibly matching TRBD1 (6 bases). This CDR3 has 15 amino acids. Trimming removed 5 bases at V and 8 bases at J, with 19 bases between. CDR1 and CDR2 (germline): SGDLS, YYNGEE. CDR3 DNA sequence: TGTGCCAGCAGTCGAGTGGCGACAGGCGACGAAAAACTGTTTTTT. As protein: CASSRVATGDEKLFF.

V and J are TRBV7-3 and TRBJ1-1; D remains unclear. This CDR3 has 13 residues. V lost 1 base to trimming and J lost 4 bases, with 7 bases between them. Germline values: CDR1 SGHTA, CDR2 FQGTGA. CDR3 sequence: CASSLNQVTEAFF. CDR3 in DNA: TGTGCCAGCAGCTTAAATCAGGTCACTGAAGCTTTCTTT.

This chain links TRBV5-4 with TRBJ2-3, with D possibly matching TRBD1 (6 bases). Trimming pared 1 base from V and 4 bases from J, leaving 16 bases between. Germline-derived CDR1 and CDR2 are SGHNT and YYREEE (reference sequence). This CDR3 is 16 amino acids long. The CDR3 spells CASSLLRGTFPDTQYF. CDR3 nucleotides: TGTGCCAGCAGCTTGTTAAGGGGGACCTTTCCAGATACGCAGTATTTT.

This clone has a single count. The V gene is TRBV5-1, the J gene TRBJ1-1; 7 bases line up with TRBD1. The trim removed 5 bases at V and 9 bases at J, leaving 7 bases unmatched. This CDR3 spans 12 amino acids. The germline CDR1 and CDR2 sequences are SGHRS and YFSETQ. The CDR3 DNA follows: TGCGCCAGCAGTTTTGACAGGGAAAAAGCTTTCTTT. Residues: CASSFDREKAFF.

The genes are TRBV3-1 (or the pseudogene TRBV3-2) and TRBJ2-1; a weak D match, TRBD2 (7 bases). Trimming stripped 3 bases from V and 7 bases from J, with 13 bases between. Germline assignment: CDR1 LGHDT and CDR2 YNNKEL (reference sequence). This CDR3 contains 14 residues. Written as DNA, the CDR3 is TGTGCCAGCAGCCAGTTAAAGGGGGGGAATGAGCAGTTCTTC. This translates into CASSQLKGGNEQFF.

This clone was counted a single time. The V call is TRBV6-2 or TRBV6-3, the J call TRBJ1-5, with TRBD1 matching 7 bases. CDR3 size: 14 residues. The junction had 0 bases not matched to a gene; V was cut back by 0 bases and J by 4 bases. Germline V CDR1 and CDR2: MNHEY, SVGEGT. The CDR3: CASSYSTGNQPQHF. The CDR3 bases are TGTGCCAGCAGTTACTCGACAGGGAATCAGCCCCAGCATTTT.

The gene calls are TRBV6-5 and TRBJ2-2, with TRBD1 matching over 7 bases. Trimming removed 2 bases from V and 7 bases from J; junction bases left unmatched: 7. Germline values: CDR1 MNHEY, CDR2 SVGAGI. This CDR3 comprises 15 residues. CDR3 bases: TGTGCCAGCAGTTACCATGGGACAGTCGACGGGGAGCTGTTTTTT. Translated: CASSYHGTVDGELFF.

A single count supports this clone. The gene calls are TRBV7-6 and TRBJ2-5; 11 positions match TRBD1. This CDR3 contains 17 residues. From germline, CDR1 is SGHVS and CDR2 FNYEAQ. V shed 0 bases, J shed 2 bases, and the junction held 5 bases outside the gene matches. The CDR3 here is CASSLAPGQGEQETQYF. CDR3 bases: TGTGCCAGCAGCTTAGCGCCGGGACAGGGGGAACAAGAGACCCAGTACTTC.

V and J are TRBV7-8 and TRBJ1-5; 8 bases match TRBD1. V dropped 3 bases and J dropped 4; count of bases not matched to a gene: 14. The CDR3 is 18 residues long. Per germline, CDR1 SGHVS and CDR2 FQNEAQ. CDR3 protein: CASSLKRTGNMGNQPQHF. Written as DNA, the CDR3 is TGTGCCAGCAGCTTGAAAAGGACAGGGAATATGGGGAATCAGCCCCAGCATTTT.

The chain recombines TRBV7-2 with TRBJ1-3; D remains unclear. CDR1 and CDR2 (germline): SGHTA, FQGNSA. This CDR3 is built from 15 residues. V lost 3 bases and J 1 base, leaving 10 bases between the germline ends. The CDR3 is CASSFAGLSGNTIYF. In DNA form, the CDR3 reads TGTGCCAGCAGCTTTGCAGGTCTATCTGGAAACACCATATATTTT.

CDR3 in amino acids: CASRGRGYPDTQYF. Here the CDR3 DNA reads TGTGCCAGCAGAGGCCGCGGGTACCCAGATACGCAGTATTTT. The chain uses TRBV2 and TRBJ2-3, with D possibly TRBD2 on 5 matching bases. Germline values: CDR1 SNHLY, CDR2 FYNNEI. Trimming cost V 6 bases and J 4 bases, with 14 bases left between them. There are 14 residues in the CDR3.

The V gene is TRBV6-4, the J gene TRBJ1-2; D may be TRBD1 (6 bases). V was pared by 6 bases and J by 8 bases, with 22 bases between. Germline-derived CDR1 and CDR2 are MRHNA and SNTAGT. The CDR3 loop spans 15 amino acids. The CDR3 DNA reads TGTGCCAGCAGCCCTCAAATGACAGGCAGGGAGGGCTACACCTTC. Its protein product is CASSPQMTGREGYTF.

The chain couples TRBV6-6 to TRBJ1-2, with D perhaps TRBD1 (6 bases). The CDR3 covers 14 residues. Trimming removed 4 bases from V and 5 bases from J, with 14 bases in between. The germline gives CDR1 MNHNY, CDR2 SVGAGI (reference sequence). CDR3 loop: CASSSRDTLYGYTF. CDR3 in DNA: TGTGCCAGCAGTTCCCGGGACACGCTATATGGCTACACCTTC.

J is TRBJ2-7 and V is TRBV19, with D possibly being TRBD2 (5 bases). Germline CDR1 LNHDA, CDR2 SQIVND (reference sequence). Trimming removed 5 bases from V and 3 bases from J, with 11 bases in between. This CDR3 has 13 residues. This chain's CDR3 is CASSLTRSYEQYF. CDR3 coding DNA: TGTGCCAGTAGTCTTACTAGGAGCTACGAGCAGTACTTC. Full variable domain (rest looked up from reference TRBV19 and TRBJ2-7): DGGITQSPKYLFRKEGQNVTLSCEQNLNHDAMYWYRQDPGQGLRLIYYSQIVNDFQKGDIAEGYSVSREKKESFPLTVTSAQKNPTAFYLCASSLTRSYEQYFGPGTRLTVT.

The chain links TRBV15 to TRBJ2-3, with TRBD2 matching over 13 bases. This CDR3 comprises 18 residues. Germline CDR1 and CDR2: LNHNV and YYDKDF (reference sequence). J was trimmed by 1 base and V by 0 bases; bases with no gene match: 4. The CDR3 sequence is CATSRDSGTSGGTDTQYF. The CDR3 region has the DNA TGTGCCACCAGCAGAGATTCAGGGACTAGCGGGGGCACAGATACGCAGTATTTT.

V and J are TRBV30 and TRBJ2-7, with 8 bases lining up with TRBD1. V shed 6 bases, J shed 6 bases, and the junction held 16 bases outside the gene matches. The length of the CDR3 is 15 residues. Germline V lookup: CDR1 GTSNPN, CDR2 SVGIG (reference sequence). CDR3 DNA: TGTGCCTGCAAACGAAACAACGGCAGGGGGCCCGAGCAGTACTTC. It specifies CACKRNNGRGPEQYF. Based on the CDR3 plus reference TRBV30 and TRBJ2-7, the full variable domain is SQTIHQWPATLVQPVGSPLSLECTVEGTSNPNLYWYRQAAGRGLQLLFYSVGIGQISSEVPQNLSASRPQDRQFILSSKKLLLSDSGFYLCACKRNNGRGPEQYFGPGTRLTVT.

V usage is TRBV12-5 and J usage is TRBJ2-1; 9 nucleotides align to TRBD1. The V segment lost 5 bases and the J segment 4 bases; nucleotides outside the gene matches: 9. This CDR3 has 16 amino acids. Germline assignment: CDR1 LGHNT and CDR2 FRNRAP. CDR3: CASGGAVGTGYNEQFF. CDR3 sequence (DNA): TGTGCTAGTGGTGGAGCGGTTGGGACAGGGTACAATGAGCAGTTCTTC.